This T cell receptor beta chain is drawn from a study of T cells in Graves' hyperthyroidism and ophthalmopathy. About the study: Prior to any treatment, at the point of initial diagnosis, peripheral blood was collected. Findings and limits, study-wide: Most thyroid-expanded clonotypes above 0.001 were also found in blood.

Aged 18 to 65, the patients had hyperthyroidism that was newly diagnosed and had lasted under 2 months. This clonotype was observed a single time. Its antigen is not identified. Amplified TCR beta CDR3 regions came from RNA transcripts. When the TCR CDR3 underwent first-round RT-PCR, the HTBI primer set was used. TCRdb ran MiXCR on the multiplex PCR reads and lists one entry per CDR3 protein. The top ten clones hold about a quarter of a sample with about 280,000 distinct CDR3 sequences, 20% to 30% of them seen once. The source material was blood. The sequence came from a man in his forties or fifties with Graves' hyperthyroidism that later progressed to Graves' ophthalmopathy.

The chain's CDR3 is CSARVRDNYGYTF. The CDR3 nucleotides read TGCAGTGCTAGAGTCAGGGATAACTATGGCTACACCTTC. This chain connects TRBV20-1 to TRBJ1-2, with D perhaps matching TRBD1 (5 bases). The V gene lost 1 base and the J gene lost 1 base, with 7 bases spanning the gap. The CDR3 covers 13 residues. Germline lookup yields CDR1 DFQATT and CDR2 SNEGSKA (reference sequence).